This TCR beta chain was captured in a study of cytomegalovirus exposure and HLA in healthy donors. Study in general: Assignment to the Caucasian-associated ancestry cluster applied to approximately 80% of the approximately 360 genotyped donors. Study-wide results and caveats: Upon later analysis, HLA-associated TCR beta chains proved more clonally expanded than other, equally common chains. It was only CMV serostatus that was available as immune exposure information.

In the case of this clone: Its target is unknown.

Primers: 60 Vbeta forward and 13 Jbeta reverse. The repertoire was sequenced with immunoSEQ multiplex PCR; TCRdb's copy has only in-frame clones and lacks some. The sample holds around 150,000 clones; about three quarters are singletons and the top ten take about 2.4%. This CDR3 has 11 residues. Germline-derived CDR1 and CDR2 are MDHEN and SYDVKM. The trim removed 8 bases at V and 13 bases at J, leaving 8 bases unmatched. The sequence was collected from a woman aged 40 to 50 in good health and CMV-seropositive. The chain has TRBV28 and TRBJ2-5, with 9 nucleotides matching TRBD1. Sequenced: PBMCs. The CDR3 protein is CASGSGTGWYF. Written as DNA, the CDR3 is TGTGCCAGCGGTTCGGGGACAGGGTGGTACTTC.